This entry lists 25 T cell receptor beta chains sequenced from one sample in a study of blood T cells in healthy people across ages. A J-beta primer mix and a sample-barcoded 5' primer were used in a second PCR of about 6 to 12 cycles. TCRdb processed the 5' RACE reads anew with MiXCR; each CDR3 protein has one entry. Of 850,000 to 950,000 distinct CDR3 sequences detected, around 28% appear once; the ten largest clones hold 15% to 20%. The source material was blood. These receptors were collected from a woman older than 75 in good health.

In its sample, this clonotype was seen a few times. The chain carries TRBV12-3 or TRBV12-4 and TRBJ2-1, with TRBD1 as a possible D gene (6 bases). V was pared by 4 bases and J by 1 base, with 11 bases between. The CDR3 is made up of 15 amino acids. CDR3 sequence: CASSSRDKSYNEQFF. The CDR3 nucleotides are TGTGCCAGCAGTTCCCGGGACAAGTCCTACAATGAGCAGTTCTTC.

There are a few counts of this clonotype. The chain has TRBV6-1 and TRBJ2-7; TRBD1 aligns across 8 bases. Near its end, the DNA agrees better with TRBJ2-5, so the J call may be wrong. The CDR3 extends over 13 amino acids. Germline assignment: CDR1 MNHNS and CDR2 SASEGT. The CDR3 is CASSGDRTRTQYF. CDR3 nucleotides: TGTGCCAGCAGTGGGGACAGGACTCGGACCCAGTACTTC.

Of note for this clonotype: The conserved phenylalanine or tryptophan normally closing the CDR3 is absent here, so this likely arose from a read error. This chain joins TRBV18 and TRBJ2-5; 8 bases align to TRBD2. Losses at the gene ends were 6 bases for V and 1 base for J; bases not matched to a gene: 13. CDR1 is KGHSH, CDR2 LQKENI, per germline. CDR3 length: 17 residues. CDR3 sequence reads: CASSNTRTGGGQETQYC. CDR3 sequence (DNA): TGTGCCAGCTCGAACACCAGAACGGGAGGGGGCCAAGAGACCCAGTACTGC.

This clonotype came up many times. The genes are TRBV5-1 and TRBJ2-1, with TRBD2 identical over 8 bases. V lost 4 bases, J lost 8 bases, and 11 bases stayed unmatched. The CDR3 runs to 15 residues. Germline CDR1 SGHRS, CDR2 YFSETQ. DNA of the CDR3: TGCGCCAGCAGCGCAGCGGGGGCCCCCGGGGATGAGCAGTTCTTC. Amino acids: CASSAAGAPGDEQFF.

Note on this clonotype: It may be a read error: a sequence one base away is much more abundant. The chain recombines TRBV20-1 with TRBJ2-2; tentative D call: TRBD1 (7 bases). The CDR3 loop spans 15 amino acids. CDR1 DFQATT and CDR2 SNEGSKA come from the germline V gene (reference sequence). The CDR3 nucleotides are TGCAGTGCTATTGACTCAGGGGGGAACACCGGGGAGCGGTTTTTT. It yields the protein CSAIDSGGNTGERFF.

Many counts were recorded for this clonotype. CDR3 region: CASSPFIQGGRNIQYF. The CDR3 DNA reads TGTGCCAGCAGCCCCTTCATACAGGGAGGGAGGAACATTCAGTACTTC. The gene calls are TRBV28 and TRBJ2-4; weak D call: TRBD2 (7 bases). The CDR3 contains 16 residues. V lost 6 bases, J lost 7 bases, and 22 bases lay in between. Germline CDR1 reads MDHEN; CDR2 reads SYDVKM. The entire variable domain, with the rest obtained from reference TRBV28 and TRBJ2-4, is as follows: DVKVTQSSRYLVKRTGEKVFLECVQDMDHENMFWYRQDPGLGLRLIYFSYDVKMKEKGDIPEGYSVSREKKERFSLILESASTNQTSMYLCASSPFIQGGRNIQYFGAGTRLSVL.

This chain uses TRBV6-6 with TRBJ2-1; TRBD1 agrees at 11 bases. The CDR3 has 14 amino acids. Trimming took 10 bases from V and 6 from J; bases not matched to a gene: 8. Germline V gene lookup returns CDR1 MNHNY and CDR2 SVGAGI (reference sequence). The CDR3 region is CATQTGTGGNEQFF. Written as DNA, the CDR3 is TGTGCCACTCAAACCGGGACAGGGGGCAATGAGCAGTTCTTC.

This clonotype was seen ten or more times. DNA of the CDR3: TGTGCCAGCAGCGAGGACAGGGCCTCGGTGACCCAGTACTTC. As protein: CASSEDRASVTQYF. The chain carries TRBV7-9 and TRBJ2-5; 8 nucleotides align to TRBD1. V was clipped by 5 bases and J by 7 bases; unmatched bases: 9. Germline V gene lookup returns CDR1 SEHNR and CDR2 FQNEAQ (reference sequence). This CDR3 has 14 amino acids.

There are many counts of this clonotype. This chain connects TRBV29-1 to TRBJ2-7; 11 bases are shared with TRBD1. V shed 3 bases, J shed 5 bases, and the junction held 6 bases outside the gene matches. The germline CDR1 and CDR2 sequences are SQVTM and ANQGSEA. The CDR3 loop spans 14 amino acids. The CDR3 loop reads CSVDRSGQGDEQYF. DNA for the CDR3: TGCAGCGTTGACCGTTCGGGACAGGGGGACGAGCAGTACTTC.

The sample holds many counts of this clonotype. V is TRBV5-1 and J is TRBJ1-6; the D gene is possibly TRBD1 (5 bases). Trimming removed 0 bases from V and 3 bases from J, with 10 bases in between. CDR3 length: 16 amino acids. CDR1 is SGHRS and CDR2 is YFSETQ in the germline V gene. CDR3 DNA sequence: TGCGCCAGCAGCTTGGGACAGCTTAACTATAATTCACCCCTCCACTTT. It yields the protein CASSLGQLNYNSPLHF.

Points on this clonotype: This may be a read error, as it is one base from a much larger clone. The chain recombines TRBV7-2 with TRBJ2-1; TRBD2 aligns across 9 bases. In germline, CDR1 is SGHTA, CDR2 FQGNSA. Trimming at V came to 5 bases and at J to 10 bases, leaving 12 bases not matched to a gene. This CDR3 is 15 amino acids long. Written as DNA, the CDR3 is TGTGCCAGCAGCCCGCGGACTAGCGCCACCGAGGAGCAGTTCTTC. It codes for CASSPRTSATEEQFF.

This clonotype was seen only a few times. This may be a read error, as it is one base from a much larger clone. The V gene is TRBV5-6, the J gene TRBJ2-5; a possible D gene is TRBD1 (5 bases). Germline loops: CDR1 SGHDT, CDR2 YYEEEE. V lost 5 bases, J lost 1 base, and 12 bases lay in between. The CDR3 covers 14 residues. This chain's CDR3 is CASRFGHLQETQYF. The CDR3 DNA is TGTGCCAGCAGGTTCGGACACCTCCAAGAGACCCAGTACTTC.

V usage is TRBV5-5 and J usage is TRBJ1-1; 7 bases line up with TRBD1. The CDR3 runs 13 residues. V lost 4 bases, J lost 1 base, and 1 base stayed unmatched. Germline V gene data show CDR1 as SGHKS and CDR2 as YYEKEE (reference sequence). The CDR3 region has the DNA TGTGCCAGCAGCAAGGGGGCGAACACTGAAGCTTTCTTT. This codes for CASSKGANTEAFF.

This clonotype was counted many times. This may be a read error: a much more frequent sequence differs by one nucleotide. The chain couples TRBV7-2 to TRBJ2-7; no reliable D call. The CDR3 is made up of 13 amino acids. V lost 3 bases and J 7 bases, leaving 13 bases between the germline ends. Germline V gives CDR1 SGHTA, CDR2 FQGNSA. CDR3 residues: CASSFLDGAEQYF. CDR3 nucleotide sequence: TGTGCCAGCAGCTTTCTAGACGGTGCTGAGCAGTACTTC. Filled out from reference TRBV7-2 and TRBJ2-7, the complete variable domain reads GAGVSQSPSNKVTEKGKDVELRCDPISGHTALYWYRQSLGQGLEFLIYFQGNSAPDKSGLPSDRFSAERTGGSVSTLTIQRTQQEDSAVYLCASSFLDGAEQYFGPGTRLTVT.

This clonotype has only one observation. One end of the junction varies from germline; a read error may be responsible. V is TRBV6-2 or TRBV6-3 and J is TRBJ2-1, with TRBD1 identical over 8 bases. The CDR3 is made up of 15 amino acids. The germline gives CDR1 MNHEY, CDR2 SVGEGT. CDR3 region: CASSQRQGSYDEQFF. CDR3 bases: TGTGCCAGCAGTCAAAGACAGGGGAGCTACGATGAGCAGTTCTTC.

The V call is TRBV6-1, the J call TRBJ2-6; no clear D. The germline V gene encodes CDR1 MNHNS and CDR2 SASEGT. V was cut by 9 bases and J by 0 bases, with 12 bases left in between. The CDR3 covers 15 residues. The CDR3 DNA reads TGTGCCAGTACCGGGCAACTCTCTGGGGCCAACGTCCTGACTTTC. It encodes CASTGQLSGANVLTF.

The rearrangement links TRBV7-2 to TRBJ2-5; TRBD2 aligns across 7 bases. The J call may be wrong; the DNA end is better matched by TRBJ2-7. Germline V gene sequence: CDR1 SGHTA, CDR2 FQGNSA. This CDR3 has 13 amino acids. CDR3 DNA: TGTGCCAGCAGCTTTGGGGGGGTTTACGAGCAGTACTTC. It specifies CASSFGGVYEQYF.

The rearrangement joins TRBV7-2 to TRBJ2-3, with D tentatively TRBD1 (6 bases). Trimming shortened V by 0 bases and J by 4 bases, and 11 bases separated the two germline ends. The CDR3 totals 15 residues. CDR1 and CDR2 (germline): SGHTA, FQGNSA. CDR3 sequence: CASSLALGGADTQYF. The CDR3 DNA reads as TGTGCCAGCAGCTTAGCGCTTGGGGGCGCAGATACGCAGTATTTT. Full variable domain (rest looked up from reference TRBV7-2 and TRBJ2-3): GAGVSQSPSNKVTEKGKDVELRCDPISGHTALYWYRQSLGQGLEFLIYFQGNSAPDKSGLPSDRFSAERTGGSVSTLTIQRTQQEDSAVYLCASSLALGGADTQYFGPGTRLTVL.

Remarks on this clonotype: A much bigger clone sits one base away, suggesting this may be a read error. The chain combines TRBV4-3 with TRBJ2-7; D remains ambiguous. This CDR3 comprises 12 residues. From germline, CDR1 is LGHNA and CDR2 YSLEER. Trimming took off 1 base at V and 7 bases at J, with 8 bases between the two ends. CDR3: CASSQGVNEQYF. In DNA form, the CDR3 reads TGCGCCAGCAGCCAAGGAGTGAATGAGCAGTACTTC.

Only a few counts were recorded for this clonotype. This may be a read error: a much more frequent sequence differs by one nucleotide. The J gene is TRBJ2-1, the V gene TRBV2; TRBD2 matches at 8 bases. The germline V gene encodes CDR1 SNHLY and CDR2 FYNNEI. CDR3 length: 12 amino acids. V trimming: 5 bases; J trimming: 15 bases; junction bases outside the gene matches: 9. CDR3 bases: TGTGCCAGCAGTAAGAGCCTTCGGGGGGGGTTCTTC. This gives the protein CASSKSLRGGFF.

This clonotype appeared a few times. One end of the junction is discordant with germline, which a read error may explain. CDR3 sequence: CAGSLGGGQGNNEQFF. Written as DNA, the CDR3 is TGTGCCGGCAGCTTAGGCGGCGGACAGGGGAACAATGAGCAGTTCTTC. The chain uses TRBV7-2 and TRBJ2-1, with 9 bases aligning to TRBD1. In germline, CDR1 is SGHTA, CDR2 FQGNSA. The CDR3 consists of 16 residues.

This clonotype occurred many times. The chain has TRBV5-1 and TRBJ1-5; TRBD1 matches 7 bases. V shed 3 bases, J shed 6 bases, and the junction held 9 bases outside the gene matches. Germline V gene sequence: CDR1 SGHRS, CDR2 YFSETQ. There are 15 residues in the CDR3. The chain's CDR3 is CASSSEAGGSQPQHF. The CDR3 DNA reads TGCGCCAGCAGCTCCGAGGCAGGGGGAAGTCAGCCCCAGCATTTT.

This clonotype was seen only a few times. The limits of the CDR3 on the DNA are not certain, so only TCRdb's listed CDR3 is given. The V gene is TRBV7-2, the J gene TRBJ2-1; no DNA check was done on the table's D call, TRBD2. The CDR3 is 15 amino acids in total, end residues counted. The germline V gene encodes CDR1 SGHTA and CDR2 FQGNSA. The CDR3 region is CASSSTSGVGMGAFF.

Details on this clonotype: This may arise from a read error, as a much more abundant clone is one base away. The CDR3 reads CATTRWDEQFF. In nucleotides, the CDR3 is TGTGCCACCACTCGGTGGGATGAGCAGTTCTTC. The chain recombines TRBV6-6 with TRBJ2-1; D is uncertain. V lost 10 bases, J lost 8 bases, and 12 bases lay in between. The CDR3 loop spans 11 amino acids. Germline V CDR1 and CDR2: MNHNY, SVGAGI (reference sequence).

J is TRBJ1-6 and V is TRBV29-1, with a weak D call TRBD1 (6 bases). The CDR3 consists of 15 residues. V shed 7 bases and J shed 9 bases, with 22 bases lying between them. From germline, CDR1 is SQVTM and CDR2 ANQGSEA. The CDR3 DNA reads as TGCAGCGCCCAGACGGTCGGGACACCCGGTTCACCCCTCCACTTT. Protein: CSAQTVGTPGSPLHF.